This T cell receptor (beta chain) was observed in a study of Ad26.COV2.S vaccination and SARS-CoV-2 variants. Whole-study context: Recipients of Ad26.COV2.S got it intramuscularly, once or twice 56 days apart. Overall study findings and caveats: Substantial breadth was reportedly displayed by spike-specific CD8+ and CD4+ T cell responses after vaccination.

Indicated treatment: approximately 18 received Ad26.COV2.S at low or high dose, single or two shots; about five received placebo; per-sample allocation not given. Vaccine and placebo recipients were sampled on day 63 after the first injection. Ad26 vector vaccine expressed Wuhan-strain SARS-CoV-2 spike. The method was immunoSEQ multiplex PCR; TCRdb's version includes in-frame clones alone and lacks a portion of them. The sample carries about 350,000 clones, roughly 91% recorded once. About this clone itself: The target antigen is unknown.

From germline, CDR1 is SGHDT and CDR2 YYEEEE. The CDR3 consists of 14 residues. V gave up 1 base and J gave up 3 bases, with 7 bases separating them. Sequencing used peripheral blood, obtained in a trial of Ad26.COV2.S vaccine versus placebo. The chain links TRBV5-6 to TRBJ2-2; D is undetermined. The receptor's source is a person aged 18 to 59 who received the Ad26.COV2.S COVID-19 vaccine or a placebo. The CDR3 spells CASSLFHYTGELFF. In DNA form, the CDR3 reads TGTGCCAGCAGCTTGTTTCACTACACCGGGGAGCTGTTTTTT.